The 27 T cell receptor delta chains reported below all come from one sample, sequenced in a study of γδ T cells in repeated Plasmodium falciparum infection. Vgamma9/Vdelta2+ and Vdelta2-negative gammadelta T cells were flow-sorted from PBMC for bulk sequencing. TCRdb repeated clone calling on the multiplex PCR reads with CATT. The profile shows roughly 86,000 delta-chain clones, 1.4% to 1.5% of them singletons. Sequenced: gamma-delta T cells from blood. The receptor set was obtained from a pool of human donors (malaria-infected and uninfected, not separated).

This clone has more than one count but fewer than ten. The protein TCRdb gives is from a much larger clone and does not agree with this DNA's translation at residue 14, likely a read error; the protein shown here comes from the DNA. The CDR3 nucleotides read TGTGCTCTTGGGAAGGGGCCTCCCGCAGATGGGACCGATACACTCATCTTT. As protein: CALGKGPPADGTDTLIF. The chain links TRDV1 to TRDJ1; the D gene is possibly TRDD3 (5 bases). TCRdb offers no J gene call, so here the DNA was matched to germline to obtain one. The CDR3 extends over 17 amino acids. Germline loops: CDR1 TSWWSYY, CDR2 QGS.

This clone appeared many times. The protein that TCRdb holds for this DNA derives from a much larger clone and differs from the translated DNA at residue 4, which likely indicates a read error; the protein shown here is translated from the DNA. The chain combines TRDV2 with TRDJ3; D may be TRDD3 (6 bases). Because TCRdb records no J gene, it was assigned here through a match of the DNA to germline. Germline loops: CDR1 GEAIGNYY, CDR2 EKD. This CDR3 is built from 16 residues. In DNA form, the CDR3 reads TGTGCCTGTGGCACCTGGGGTCCCTGGGACACCCGACAGATGTTTTTC. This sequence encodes CACGTWGPWDTRQMFF.

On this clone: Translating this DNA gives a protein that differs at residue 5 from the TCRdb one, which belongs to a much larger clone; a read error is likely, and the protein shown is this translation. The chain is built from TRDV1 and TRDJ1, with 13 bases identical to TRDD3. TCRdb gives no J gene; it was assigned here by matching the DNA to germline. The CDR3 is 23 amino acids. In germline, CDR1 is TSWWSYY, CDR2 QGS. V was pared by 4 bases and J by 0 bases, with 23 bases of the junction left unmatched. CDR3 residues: CALGGLPPYPLVLGDTYTDKLIF. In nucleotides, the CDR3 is TGTGCTCTTGGGGGACTTCCCCCCTACCCTCTTGTACTGGGGGATACGTACACCGATAAACTCATCTTT.

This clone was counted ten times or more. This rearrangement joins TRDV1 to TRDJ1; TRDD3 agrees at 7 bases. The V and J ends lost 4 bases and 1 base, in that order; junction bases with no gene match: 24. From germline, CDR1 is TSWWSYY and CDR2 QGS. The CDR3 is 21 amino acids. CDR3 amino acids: CALGALGPATGVKGGTDKLIF. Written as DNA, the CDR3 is TGTGCTCTTGGGGCCTTGGGACCGGCTACTGGGGTCAAGGGGGGCACCGATAAACTCATCTTT.

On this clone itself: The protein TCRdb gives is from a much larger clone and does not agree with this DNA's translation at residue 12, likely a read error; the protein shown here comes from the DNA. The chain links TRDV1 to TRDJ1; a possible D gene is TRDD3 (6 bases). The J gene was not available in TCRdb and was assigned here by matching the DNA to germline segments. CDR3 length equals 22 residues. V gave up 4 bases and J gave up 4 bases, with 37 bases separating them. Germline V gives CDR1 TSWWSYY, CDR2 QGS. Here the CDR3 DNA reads TGTGCTCTTGGGGTATTCTTCCGGAGTCGGGGGACACTCGGCTCACGAAGCGATAAACTCATCTTT. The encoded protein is CALGVFFRSRGTLGSRSDKLIF.

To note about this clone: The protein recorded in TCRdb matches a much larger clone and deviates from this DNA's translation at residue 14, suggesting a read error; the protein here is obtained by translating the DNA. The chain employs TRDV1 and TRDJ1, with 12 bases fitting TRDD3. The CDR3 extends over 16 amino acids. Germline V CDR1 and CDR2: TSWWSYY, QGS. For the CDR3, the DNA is TGTGCTCTTGGGAATAACTGGGGGATACACGTCGATAAATTCATCTTT. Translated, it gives CALGNNWGIHVDKFIF.

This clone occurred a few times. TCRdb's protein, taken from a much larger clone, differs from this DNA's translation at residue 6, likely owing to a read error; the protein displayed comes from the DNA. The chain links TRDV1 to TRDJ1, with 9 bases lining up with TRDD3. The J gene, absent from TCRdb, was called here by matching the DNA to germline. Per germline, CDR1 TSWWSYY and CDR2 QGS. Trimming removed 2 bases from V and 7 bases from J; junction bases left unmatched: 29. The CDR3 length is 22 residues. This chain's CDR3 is CALGEGSRRRELGELFGPKLIF. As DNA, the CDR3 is TGTGCTCTTGGGGAAGGGAGTCGGCGGCGGGAACTGGGGGAGCTCTTTGGTCCTAAACTCATCTTT.

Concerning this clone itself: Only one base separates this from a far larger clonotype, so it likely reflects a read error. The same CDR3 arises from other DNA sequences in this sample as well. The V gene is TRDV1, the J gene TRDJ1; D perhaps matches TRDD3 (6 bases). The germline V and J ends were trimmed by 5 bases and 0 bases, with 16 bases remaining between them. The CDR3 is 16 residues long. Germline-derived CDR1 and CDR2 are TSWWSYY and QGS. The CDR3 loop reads CALGLLSWGYTDKLIF. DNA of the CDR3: TGTGCTCTTGGGCTCCTAAGTTGGGGATACACCGATAAACTCATCTTT.

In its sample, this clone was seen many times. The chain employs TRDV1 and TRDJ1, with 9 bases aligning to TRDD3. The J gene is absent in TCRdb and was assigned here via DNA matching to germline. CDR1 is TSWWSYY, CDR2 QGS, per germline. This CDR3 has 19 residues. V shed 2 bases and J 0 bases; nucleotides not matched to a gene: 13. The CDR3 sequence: CALGESTILLGEYTDKLIF. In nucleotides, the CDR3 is TGTGCTCTTGGGGAATCGACTATTTTACTGGGGGAGTACACCGATAAACTCATCTTT.

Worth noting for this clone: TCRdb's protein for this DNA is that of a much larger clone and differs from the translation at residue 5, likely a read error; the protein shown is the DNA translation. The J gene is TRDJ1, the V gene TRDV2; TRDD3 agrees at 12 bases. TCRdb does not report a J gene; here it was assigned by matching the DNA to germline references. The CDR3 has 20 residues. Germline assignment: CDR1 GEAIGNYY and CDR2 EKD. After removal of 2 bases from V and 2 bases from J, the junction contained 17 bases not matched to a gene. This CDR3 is CACDRLGGGLGDTPTDKLIF. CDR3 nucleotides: TGTGCCTGTGACAGACTAGGCGGCGGACTGGGGGATACCCCTACCGATAAACTCATCTTT.

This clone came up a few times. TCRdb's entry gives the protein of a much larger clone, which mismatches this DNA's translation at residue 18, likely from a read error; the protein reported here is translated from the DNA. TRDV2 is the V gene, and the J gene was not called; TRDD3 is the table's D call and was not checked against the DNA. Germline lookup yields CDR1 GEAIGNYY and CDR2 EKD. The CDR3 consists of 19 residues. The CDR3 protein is CACDTLRVLGDTSGDKLTF. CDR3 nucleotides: TGTGCCTGTGACACACTCCGAGTACTGGGGGATACTTCTGGCGATAAACTCACCTTT.

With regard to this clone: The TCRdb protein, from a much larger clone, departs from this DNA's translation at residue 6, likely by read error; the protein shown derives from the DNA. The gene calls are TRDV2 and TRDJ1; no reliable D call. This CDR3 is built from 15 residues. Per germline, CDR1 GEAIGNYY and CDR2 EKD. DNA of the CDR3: TGTGCTTGTGTTCGCGCAGAGTCGTACGGGCTTAAACTCATCTTT. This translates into CACVRAESYGLKLIF.

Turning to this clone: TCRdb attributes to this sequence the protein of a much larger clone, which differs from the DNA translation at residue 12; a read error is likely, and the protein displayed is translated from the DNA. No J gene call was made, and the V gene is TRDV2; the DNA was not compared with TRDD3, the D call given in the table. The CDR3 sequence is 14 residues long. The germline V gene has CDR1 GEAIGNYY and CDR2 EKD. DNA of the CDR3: TGTGCCTGTGCCTCCAACTCGGGGGCCGATAAACCCATCTTT. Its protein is CACASNSGADKPIF.

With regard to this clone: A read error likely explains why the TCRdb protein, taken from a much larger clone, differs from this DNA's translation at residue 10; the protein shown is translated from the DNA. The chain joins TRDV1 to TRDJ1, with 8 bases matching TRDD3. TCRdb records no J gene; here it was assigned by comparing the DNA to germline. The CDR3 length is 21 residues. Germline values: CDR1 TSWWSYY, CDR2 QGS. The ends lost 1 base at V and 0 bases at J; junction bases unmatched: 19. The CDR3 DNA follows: TGTGCTCTTGGGGAACCTGCGCCCCACCGGGGGATAATGCGCAACACCGATAAACTCATCTTT. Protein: CALGEPAPHRGIMRNTDKLIF.

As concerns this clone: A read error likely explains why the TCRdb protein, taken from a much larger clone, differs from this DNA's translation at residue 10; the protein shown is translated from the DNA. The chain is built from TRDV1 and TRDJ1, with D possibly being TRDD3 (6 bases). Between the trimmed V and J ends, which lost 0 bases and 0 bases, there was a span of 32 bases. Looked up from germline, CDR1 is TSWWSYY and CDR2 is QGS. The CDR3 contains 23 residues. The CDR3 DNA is TGTGCTCTTGGGGAACTTCCATTACTTGCGAACCCTTGGGGATCCCATTACACCGATAAACTCATCTTT. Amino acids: CALGELPLLANPWGSHYTDKLIF.

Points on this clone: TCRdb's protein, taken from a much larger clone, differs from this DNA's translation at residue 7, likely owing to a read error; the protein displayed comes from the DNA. This chain's CDR3 is CACDSIEVVTGGYTDKLIF. The DNA for the CDR3 is TGTGCCTGTGACTCCATAGAGGTCGTTACTGGGGGATACACCGATAAACTCATCTTT. The chain recombines TRDV2 with TRDJ1; 10 bases fit TRDD3. The J gene, left out of TCRdb, was set here by checking the DNA against germline. CDR1 is GEAIGNYY and CDR2 is EKD in the germline V gene. Unmatched junction bases numbered 15, after V lost 3 bases and J lost 0 bases. The CDR3 extends over 19 amino acids.

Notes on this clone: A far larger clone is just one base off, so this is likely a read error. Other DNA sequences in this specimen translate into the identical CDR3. Here the CDR3 reads CALGDPFPYWGTASGPYTDKLIF. As DNA, the CDR3 is TGTGCTCTTGGGGACCCCTTCCCCTACTGGGGGACCGCGTCTGGCCCGTACACCGATAAACTCATCTTT. The V gene is TRDV1, the J gene TRDJ1; 9 bases agree with TRDD3. The germline gives CDR1 TSWWSYY, CDR2 QGS. The CDR3 covers 23 residues. J gave up 0 bases and V 3 bases, and 26 bases lay outside the gene matches.

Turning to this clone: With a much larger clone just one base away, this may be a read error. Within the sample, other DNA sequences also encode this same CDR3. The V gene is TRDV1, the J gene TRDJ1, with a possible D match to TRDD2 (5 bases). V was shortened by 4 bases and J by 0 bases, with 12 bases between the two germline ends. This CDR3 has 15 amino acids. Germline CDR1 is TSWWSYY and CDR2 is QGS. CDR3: CALGAFLGYTDKLIF. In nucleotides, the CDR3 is TGTGCTCTTGGGGCATTCCTCGGGTACACCGATAAACTCATCTTT.

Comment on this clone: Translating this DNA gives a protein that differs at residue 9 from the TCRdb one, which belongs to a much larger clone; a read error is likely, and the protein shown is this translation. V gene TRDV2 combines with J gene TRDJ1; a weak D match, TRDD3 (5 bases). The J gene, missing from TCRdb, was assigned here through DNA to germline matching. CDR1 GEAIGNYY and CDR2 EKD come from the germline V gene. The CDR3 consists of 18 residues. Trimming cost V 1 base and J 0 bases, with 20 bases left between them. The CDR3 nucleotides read TGTGCCTGTGACACGGTTGAGGGGAGACGCCTTTACACCGATAAACTCATCTTT. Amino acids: CACDTVEGRRLYTDKLIF.

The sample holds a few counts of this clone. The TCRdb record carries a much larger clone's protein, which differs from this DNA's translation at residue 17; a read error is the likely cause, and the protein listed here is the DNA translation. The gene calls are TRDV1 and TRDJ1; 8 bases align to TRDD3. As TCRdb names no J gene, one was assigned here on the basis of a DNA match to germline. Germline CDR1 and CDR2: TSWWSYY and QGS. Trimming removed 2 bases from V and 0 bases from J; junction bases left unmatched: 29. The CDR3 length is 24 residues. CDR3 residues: CALGEFLPLSDHPHWGPYTDKLIF. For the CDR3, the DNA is TGTGCTCTTGGGGAATTCCTCCCACTTTCGGACCACCCTCACTGGGGGCCTTACACCGATAAACTCATCTTT.

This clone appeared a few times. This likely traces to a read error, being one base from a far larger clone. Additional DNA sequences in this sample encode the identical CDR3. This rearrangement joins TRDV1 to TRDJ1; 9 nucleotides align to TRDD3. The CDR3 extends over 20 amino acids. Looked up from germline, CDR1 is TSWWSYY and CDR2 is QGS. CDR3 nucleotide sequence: TGTGCTCTTGGGGAATCATCCTACCTACTGGGGGACAACCACACCGATAAGCTCATCTTT. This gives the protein CALGESSYLLGDNHTDKLIF.

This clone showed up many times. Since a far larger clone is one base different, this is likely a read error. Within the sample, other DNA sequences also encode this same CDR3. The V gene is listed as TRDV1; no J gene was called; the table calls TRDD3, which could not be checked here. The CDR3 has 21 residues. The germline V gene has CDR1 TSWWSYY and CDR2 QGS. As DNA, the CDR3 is TGTGCTCTTGGGGGGCACAGAGGTCCTACGCCCTGGGGAGAGTACACCGATAAACTCATCTTC. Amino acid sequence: CALGGHRGPTPWGEYTDKLIF.

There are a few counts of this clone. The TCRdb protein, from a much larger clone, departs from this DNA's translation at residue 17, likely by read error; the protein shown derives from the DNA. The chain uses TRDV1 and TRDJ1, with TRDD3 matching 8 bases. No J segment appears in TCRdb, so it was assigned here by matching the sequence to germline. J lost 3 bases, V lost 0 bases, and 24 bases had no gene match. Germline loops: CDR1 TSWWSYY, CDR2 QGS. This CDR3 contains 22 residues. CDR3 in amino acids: CALGELDGLPLTGGPYADKLIF. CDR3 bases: TGTGCTCTTGGGGAACTAGACGGCCTTCCCCTTACTGGGGGCCCGTACGCCGATAAACTCATCTTT.

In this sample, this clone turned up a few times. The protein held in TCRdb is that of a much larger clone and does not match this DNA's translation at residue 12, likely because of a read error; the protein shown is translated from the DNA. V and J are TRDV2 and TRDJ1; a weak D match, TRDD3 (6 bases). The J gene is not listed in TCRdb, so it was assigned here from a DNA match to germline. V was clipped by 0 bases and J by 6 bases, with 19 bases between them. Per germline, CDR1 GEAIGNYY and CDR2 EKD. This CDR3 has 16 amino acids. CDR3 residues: CACDTLGARGINKLIF. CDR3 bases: TGTGCCTGTGACACCTTGGGGGCTCGGGGAATCAATAAACTCATCTTT.

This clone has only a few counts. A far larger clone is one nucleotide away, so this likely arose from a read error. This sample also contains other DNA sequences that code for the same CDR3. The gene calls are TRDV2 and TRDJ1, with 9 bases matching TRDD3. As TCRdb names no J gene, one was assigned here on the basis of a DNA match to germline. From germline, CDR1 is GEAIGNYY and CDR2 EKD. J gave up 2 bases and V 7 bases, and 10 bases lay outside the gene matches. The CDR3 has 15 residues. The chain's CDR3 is CACDLLGDGTDKLIF. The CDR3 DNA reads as TGTGCCTGCGACCTCCTGGGGGATGGGACCGATAAACTCATCTTT.

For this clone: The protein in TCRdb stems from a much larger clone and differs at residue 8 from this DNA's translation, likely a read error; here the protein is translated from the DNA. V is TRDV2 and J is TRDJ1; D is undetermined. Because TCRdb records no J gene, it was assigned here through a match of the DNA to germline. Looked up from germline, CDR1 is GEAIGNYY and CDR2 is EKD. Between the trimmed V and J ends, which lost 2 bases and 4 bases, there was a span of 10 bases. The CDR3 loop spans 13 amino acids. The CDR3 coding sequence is TGTGCCTGTGACAGTGTAGGAATCGATAAACTCATCTTT. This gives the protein CACDSVGIDKLIF.

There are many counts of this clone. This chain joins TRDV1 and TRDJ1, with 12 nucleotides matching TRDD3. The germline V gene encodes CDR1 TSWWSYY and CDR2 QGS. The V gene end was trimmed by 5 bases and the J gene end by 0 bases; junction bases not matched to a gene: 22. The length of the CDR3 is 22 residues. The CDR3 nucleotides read TGTGCTCTTGGGAAAAAAAAGTTTGGGGTACTGGGGGATACCCCGTACACCGATAAACTCATCTTT. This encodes CALGKKKFGVLGDTPYTDKLIF.